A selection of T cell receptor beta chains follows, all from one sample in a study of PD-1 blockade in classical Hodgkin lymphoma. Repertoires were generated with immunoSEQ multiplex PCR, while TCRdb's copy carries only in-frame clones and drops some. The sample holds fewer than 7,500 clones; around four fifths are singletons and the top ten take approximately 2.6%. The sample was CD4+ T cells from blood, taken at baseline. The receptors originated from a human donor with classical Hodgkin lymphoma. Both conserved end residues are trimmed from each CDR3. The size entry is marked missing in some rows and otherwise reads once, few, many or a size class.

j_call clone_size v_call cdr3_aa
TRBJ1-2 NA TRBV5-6 ASSRAEWSGYT
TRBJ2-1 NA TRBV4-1 ASSRGLAGGRRNEQF
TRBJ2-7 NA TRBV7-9 ASWGAYEQY
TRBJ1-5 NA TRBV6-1 ASSSPAGLQH
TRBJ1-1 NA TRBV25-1 ASSENYEAF
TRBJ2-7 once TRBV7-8 ASSLGSGEQY
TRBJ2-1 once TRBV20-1 SVGRGEQF
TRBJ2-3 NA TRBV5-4 ASSPPLAADTQY
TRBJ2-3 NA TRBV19 ASRTPGLAGTDTQY
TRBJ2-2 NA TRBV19 ASSRGFFTGELF
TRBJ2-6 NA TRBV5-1 ASSLGGPGANVLT
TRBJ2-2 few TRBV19 ASSNRQSLTGELF
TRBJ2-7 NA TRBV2 ASTTYSYEQY
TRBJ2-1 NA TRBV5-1 ASSGVLADSYNEQF
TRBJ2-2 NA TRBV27 ASKARPSVTNTGELF
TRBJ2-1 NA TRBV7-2 ASSLVPLSSYNEQF
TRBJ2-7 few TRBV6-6 ASRPGLDSYEQY
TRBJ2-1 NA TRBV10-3 AISSSSGQSSYNEQF
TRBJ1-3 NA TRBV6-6 ASRGASGNTIY
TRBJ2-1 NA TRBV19 ASGAGGVLSNEQF
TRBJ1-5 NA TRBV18 ASSPTDSNQPQH
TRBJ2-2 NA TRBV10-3 AISAPGGDTGELF
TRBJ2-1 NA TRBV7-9 ASSLEASGRRLNEQF
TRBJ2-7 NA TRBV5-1 ASSLASGNHEQY
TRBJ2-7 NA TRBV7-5 ASSPGQPPSYEQY
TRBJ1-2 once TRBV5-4 ASSMNDGYT
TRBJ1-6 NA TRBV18 ASSLQGGNSPLH
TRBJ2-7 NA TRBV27 ASSLISPYSGRETYEQY
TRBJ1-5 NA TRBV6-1 ASLDRDWGQPQH
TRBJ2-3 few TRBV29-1 SVDEGRTDTQY
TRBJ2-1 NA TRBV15 ATSRAGLAGNNEQF
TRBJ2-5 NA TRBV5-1 ASSLVGGRVQETQY
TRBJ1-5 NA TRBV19 ASSKDRPRDRREQPQH
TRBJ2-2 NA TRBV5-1 ASSPGTGGTGELF
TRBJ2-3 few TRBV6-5 ASRTGTDTQY
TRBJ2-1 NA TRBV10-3 AARPRRDDEQF
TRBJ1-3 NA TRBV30 AWSVSGGSGNTIY
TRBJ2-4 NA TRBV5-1 ASSLRAGRDIQY
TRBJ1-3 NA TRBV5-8 ASSSRTGSGNTIY
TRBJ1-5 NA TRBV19 ASNGQGNQPQH
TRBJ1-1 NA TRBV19 ASMSPRRIAEAF
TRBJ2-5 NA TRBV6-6 ASSTGGLETQY
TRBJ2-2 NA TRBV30 AWSGLAGFAGELF
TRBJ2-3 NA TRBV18 ASSPNTDTQY
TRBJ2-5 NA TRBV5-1 ASSFGQKLYQETQY
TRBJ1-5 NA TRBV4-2 ASSQDPDREYSNQPQH
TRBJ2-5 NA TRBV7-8 ASSLSPGGETQY